A single sample is the source of the 31 T cell receptor beta chains below, sequenced in a study of read filtering for tumor transcriptome and immune sequencing. Molecular barcoded adaptors covering alpha/delta and beta/gamma chains were used on roughly 370 ng RNA. TCRdb reprocessed the reads via MiXCR and lists one record per CDR3 protein. The sample has 100,000 to 150,000 distinct CDR3 sequences, under 15% seen once. Sequencing was performed on a population of CD138-negative cells sorted from bone marrow. The receptors derive from a donor over 35 with multiple myeloma.

This clonotype was seen at least ten times. The chain couples TRBV20-1 to TRBJ2-2; TRBD1 is a possible D gene (6 bases). The CDR3 consists of 14 residues. Germline assignment: CDR1 DFQATT and CDR2 SNEGSKA (reference sequence). V gave up 6 bases and J gave up 0 bases, with 11 bases separating them. The CDR3 DNA reads TGCAGTGCAACCGGGACACCGAACACCGGGGAGCTGTTTTTT. Protein: CSATGTPNTGELFF.

This clonotype has ten or more counts. V and J are TRBV29-1 and TRBJ1-5, with 7 bases fitting TRBD1. Per germline, CDR1 SQVTM and CDR2 ANQGSEA. With V trimmed by 6 bases and J by 2 bases, 10 bases remained unmatched. This CDR3 is 15 amino acids long. As DNA, the CDR3 is TGCAGCGTCACCATACAGGGGACCGGCAATCAGCCCCAGCATTTT. Its translation: CSVTIQGTGNQPQHF.

In its sample, this clonotype was seen many times. The V and J genes are TRBV7-6 and TRBJ2-3; D gene uncertain. Per the germline V gene, CDR1 is SGHVS and CDR2 is FNYEAQ. This CDR3 region has 12 residues. The V end was cut by 3 bases, the J end by 5 bases, with 6 bases between. DNA for the CDR3: TGTGCCAGCAGCTTTCCGGGAGATACGCAGTATTTT. Translated, it gives CASSFPGDTQYF.

About this clonotype: A much bigger clone sits one base away, suggesting this may be a read error. The V gene is TRBV7-9, the J gene TRBJ2-3, with D perhaps being TRBD1 or TRBD2 (5 bases each). The CDR3 loop spans 15 amino acids. Germline V lookup: CDR1 SEHNR, CDR2 FQNEAQ (reference sequence). V shed 5 bases and J shed 2 bases, with 14 bases lying between them. The CDR3 sequence is CASSAGRANTDTQYF. As DNA, the CDR3 is TGTGCCAGCAGCGCGGGCAGGGCCAACACAGATACGCAGTATTTT.

This clonotype was observed many times. The chain carries TRBV7-9 and TRBJ2-3; D may be TRBD1 or TRBD2 (5 bases each). Trimming shortened V by 5 bases and J by 2 bases, and 11 bases separated the two germline ends. Per the germline V gene, CDR1 is SEHNR and CDR2 is FQNEAQ (reference sequence). There are 14 residues in the CDR3. The CDR3 protein is CASSPNGATDTQYF. CDR3 DNA: TGTGCCAGCAGCCCGAACGGGGCCACAGATACGCAGTATTTT.

This clonotype was recorded many times. The CDR3: CSARGGSDEKLFF. The CDR3 DNA reads as TGCAGTGCCCGAGGGGGCTCGGATGAAAAACTGTTTTTT. The rearrangement uses TRBV20-1 and TRBJ1-4; 7 bases map to TRBD1. The CDR3 consists of 13 residues. V lost 6 bases to trimming and J lost 6 bases; unmatched junction nucleotides: 7. The germline gives CDR1 DFQATT, CDR2 SNEGSKA (reference sequence).

In its sample, this clonotype was seen many times. The chain recombines TRBV7-9 with TRBJ1-4, with TRBD1 as a possible D gene (5 bases). V lost 2 bases and J 10 bases, leaving 11 bases between the germline ends. Germline V gives CDR1 SEHNR, CDR2 FQNEAQ (reference sequence). The CDR3 runs 13 residues. The CDR3 spells CASSLLSGGKLFF. The CDR3 nucleotides read TGTGCCAGCAGCTTACTAAGCGGGGGAAAACTGTTTTTT.

In the case of this clonotype: Since a much larger clone is just one base distant, this may be a read error. The CDR3 end shows no conserved phenylalanine or tryptophan, and so a read error is likely. The gene calls are TRBV12-3 or TRBV12-4 and TRBJ2-3; possibly TRBD2 for D (6 bases). The V end lost 1 base, the J end lost 0 bases, and 8 bases lay between the germline ends. This CDR3 is 15 amino acids long. CDR3: CASSLGAGSTDTQYS. CDR3 sequence (DNA): TGTGCCAGCAGTTTAGGGGCGGGGAGCACAGATACGCAGTATTCT.

The table lists this clonotype with many counts. The rearrangement joins TRBV4-1 to TRBJ2-1; D possibly corresponds to TRBD2 (5 bases). The V and J ends lost 6 bases and 0 bases respectively, with 15 bases between them. This CDR3 is built from 16 residues. CDR1 is MGHRA, CDR2 YSYEKL, per germline. The CDR3 DNA sequence: TGCGCCAGCAGACTAGGGCCGTTCGACTCCTACAATGAGCAGTTCTTC. This gives the protein CASRLGPFDSYNEQFF.

In this sample, this clonotype turned up a few times. Lacking the conserved final phenylalanine or tryptophan, this CDR3 likely reflects a read error. The V call is TRBV10-3, the J call TRBJ2-1; 9 positions agree with TRBD2. The CDR3 loop spans 15 amino acids. The germline V gene has CDR1 ENHRY and CDR2 SYGVKD. After removal of 4 bases from V and 5 bases from J, the junction contained 6 bases not matched to a gene. The CDR3 nucleotides read TGTGCCATCAGTGGTCGGCGGGGGGGGGACAATGAGCAGTTCCTC. Translation: CAISGRRGGDNEQFL.

This clonotype was seen repeatedly, ten times or more. The chain is built from TRBV20-1 and TRBJ1-2; D gene uncertain. With 0 bases removed from V and 4 bases from J, the gap between germline ends came to 6 bases. The CDR3 has 12 residues. Germline values: CDR1 DFQATT, CDR2 SNEGSKA (reference sequence). The CDR3 nucleotides are TGCAGTGCTAGAGATCCAACCTATGGCTACACCTTC. Translation gives CSARDPTYGYTF.

This clonotype was counted at least ten times. The chain uses TRBV6-6 and TRBJ2-1; TRBD2 matches 9 bases. The germline V gene has CDR1 MNHNY and CDR2 SVGAGI (reference sequence). This CDR3 spans 11 amino acids. After removal of 3 bases from V and 15 bases from J, the junction contained 3 bases not matched to a gene. The CDR3 region is CASSYGGRGFF. The CDR3 nucleotides read TGTGCCAGCAGTTATGGCGGGAGGGGGTTCTTC.

In its sample, this clonotype was seen many times. This sequence joins TRBV5-1 and TRBJ2-4, with TRBD2 matching 8 bases. Germline V gives CDR1 SGHRS, CDR2 YFSETQ. This CDR3 comprises 16 residues. V was pared by 0 bases and J by 1 base, with 3 bases of the junction left unmatched. DNA for the CDR3: TGCGCCAGCAGCTTGGAAGCGGGAGATGCCAAAAACATTCAGTACTTC. It translates to CASSLEAGDAKNIQYF.

This clonotype was picked up many times. The V call is TRBV3-1, the J call TRBJ2-3, with 13 bases that match TRBD2. Germline V gene lookup returns CDR1 LGHDT and CDR2 YNNKEL (reference sequence). The CDR3 is 14 amino acids. V shed 8 bases, J shed 6 bases, and the junction held 5 bases outside the gene matches. In nucleotides, the CDR3 is TGTGCCAGCCAGCTGACTAGCGGGGGGGATACGCAGTATTTT. Translating it yields CASQLTSGGDTQYF.

There are many counts of this clonotype. The chain employs TRBV15 and TRBJ1-5; the D is unclear. The CDR3 contains 12 residues. Trimming cost V 2 bases and J 2 bases, with 1 base left between them. CDR1 is LNHNV, CDR2 YYDKDF, per germline (reference sequence). In DNA form, the CDR3 reads TGTGCCACCAGCAGACGCAATCAGCCCCAGCATTTT. Translation gives CATSRRNQPQHF.

There are a few counts of this clonotype. The V call is TRBV19, the J call TRBJ2-5; a weak D match, TRBD2 (6 bases). Trimming pared 7 bases from V and 5 bases from J, leaving 11 bases between. The CDR3 is 12 amino acids. Germline CDR1 LNHDA, CDR2 SQIVND (reference sequence). Written as DNA, the CDR3 is TGTGCCAGTAATACCGGAGGGGAGACCCAGTACTTC. It encodes CASNTGGETQYF.

This clonotype was picked up many times. The chain carries TRBV7-8 and TRBJ2-4, with TRBD1 matching 8 bases. Germline V CDR1 and CDR2: SGHVS, FQNEAQ. The CDR3 extends over 16 amino acids. Losses at the gene ends were 10 bases for V and 0 bases for J; bases not matched to a gene: 11. The DNA for the CDR3 is TGTGCCACCGGGCCGTCCGGGACAGGAGCCAAAAACATTCAGTACTTC. This translates into CATGPSGTGAKNIQYF. Combining the CDR3 with reference TRBV7-8 and TRBJ2-4 gives the whole variable domain GAGVSQSPRYKVAKRGQDVALRCDPISGHVSLFWYQQALGQGPEFLTYFQNEAQLDKSGLPSDRFFAERPEGSVSTLKIQRTQQEDSAVYLCATGPSGTGAKNIQYFGAGTRLSVL.

V gene TRBV7-3 combines with J gene TRBJ2-3; TRBD1 aligns across 9 bases. The CDR3 sequence is 18 residues long. Germline values: CDR1 SGHTA, CDR2 FQGTGA. V shed 4 bases and J 2 bases; nucleotides not matched to a gene: 13. The DNA for the CDR3 is TGTGCCAGCAGCTCTTTTGGACAGGGGCTAGGACTCACAGATACGCAGTATTTT. This sequence encodes CASSSFGQGLGLTDTQYF.

The chain recombines TRBV6-1 with TRBJ2-2; tentative D call: TRBD2 (5 bases). V lost 4 bases and J 0 bases, leaving 12 bases between the germline ends. The CDR3 runs to 16 residues. The germline CDR1 and CDR2 sequences are MNHNS and SASEGT. CDR3 sequence (DNA): TGTGCCAGCAGTGCAGCGCTAGCCTCGAACACCGGGGAGCTGTTTTTT. Protein sequence: CASSAALASNTGELFF.

This clonotype was seen a single time. A much larger clone lies a single base off, so this may be a read error. Written as DNA, the CDR3 is TGTGCCAGCTCACCTATGGAGGTCAAGAACACTGAAGCTTTCTTT. This encodes CASSPMEVKNTEAFF. V usage is TRBV18 and J usage is TRBJ1-1, with D unclear. From germline, CDR1 is KGHSH and CDR2 LQKENI. Deletions cut 3 bases from V and 1 base from J, with 12 bases between. The CDR3 length is 15 residues.

The table lists this clonotype with many counts. The rearrangement uses TRBV20-1 and TRBJ2-7; D tentatively fits TRBD1 or TRBD2 (5 bases each). Germline lookup yields CDR1 DFQATT and CDR2 SNEGSKA (reference sequence). This CDR3 has 14 residues. V was clipped by 2 bases and J by 6 bases, with 17 bases between them. CDR3 loop: CSARSEAGSGEQYF. As DNA, the CDR3 is TGCAGTGCTAGATCGGAGGCAGGGTCCGGCGAGCAGTACTTC.

This clonotype has at least ten counts. J is TRBJ1-4 and V is TRBV3-1, with D tentatively TRBD1 (6 bases). The CDR3 runs 15 residues. The V and J ends lost 5 bases and 3 bases respectively, with 13 bases between them. Germline CDR1 LGHDT, CDR2 YNNKEL (reference sequence). CDR3 coding DNA: TGTGCCAGCAGCGAAACCAGGGGAGCTAATGAAAAACTGTTTTTT. Translated: CASSETRGANEKLFF.

This clonotype was detected many times. The rearrangement uses TRBV5-1 and TRBJ2-1; 10 nucleotides match TRBD2. The CDR3 is 14 residues long. J lost 5 bases, V lost 7 bases, and 6 bases had no gene match. CDR1 and CDR2 from the germline V gene are SGHRS and YFSETQ. CDR3 DNA sequence: TGCGCCAGCTTTCTAGCGGGAGTTGACAATGAGCAGTTCTTC. As protein: CASFLAGVDNEQFF.

This clonotype was seen ten or more times. V and J are TRBV18 and TRBJ2-1; TRBD1 agrees at 8 bases. The ends lost 6 bases at V and 3 bases at J; junction bases unmatched: 7. CDR3 length: 15 amino acids. CDR1 KGHSH and CDR2 LQKENI come from the germline V gene. In nucleotides, the CDR3 is TGTGCCAGCTCTCACGACAGGGGAAACTACAATGAGCAGTTCTTC. Amino acids: CASSHDRGNYNEQFF.

This clonotype was seen many times. At one end, the junction sequence differs from germline, possibly due to a read error. This chain links TRBV5-1 with TRBJ2-1, with 8 bases that match TRBD1. The CDR3 extends over 15 amino acids. CDR1 is SGHRS and CDR2 is YFSETQ in the germline V gene. CDR3 in amino acids: CASSQGQGSYNEQFF. CDR3 bases: TGTGCCAGCAGTCAAGGACAGGGCTCCTACAATGAGCAGTTCTTC.

This clonotype was seen ten or more times. The V call is TRBV2, the J call TRBJ2-6; D is unresolved. The length of the CDR3 is 15 residues. V was clipped by 2 bases and J by 1 base, with 6 bases between them. The germline V gene encodes CDR1 SNHLY and CDR2 FYNNEI. The CDR3 region has the DNA TGTGCCAGCAGTGAACGCAGGTCTGGGGCCAACGTCCTGACTTTC. Translation: CASSERRSGANVLTF. Together with reference TRBV2 and TRBJ2-6, the CDR3 gives the full variable domain: EPEVTQTPSHQVTQMGQEVILRCVPISNHLYFYWYRQILGQKVEFLVSFYNNEISEKSEIFDDQFSVERPDGSNFTLKIRSTKLEDSAMYFCASSERRSGANVLTFGAGSRLTVL.

This clonotype was seen more than once but under ten times. The chain employs TRBV20-1 and TRBJ2-3, with TRBD2 identical over 9 bases. V gave up 1 base and J gave up 2 bases; unmatched junction bases: 4. This CDR3 contains 15 residues. Germline-derived CDR1 and CDR2 are DFQATT and SNEGSKA (reference sequence). The CDR3 DNA reads TGCAGTGCTAGAGTGGCGGGGGGGATCACAGATACGCAGTATTTT. Protein product: CSARVAGGITDTQYF.

This clonotype was counted a few times. This clone may be a read error of a much larger clone one base away. The V and J genes are TRBV29-1 and TRBJ2-1, with TRBD2 identical over 9 bases. J lost 12 bases, V lost 6 bases, and 12 bases had no gene match. The CDR3 has 13 residues. Germline values: CDR1 SQVTM, CDR2 ANQGSEA. CDR3 nucleotides: TGCAGCGTGGGGACTAGCCCGGGGCTTGGGCAGTTCTTC. Translation: CSVGTSPGLGQFF.

There are many counts of this clonotype. The chain joins TRBV20-1 to TRBJ2-5; D is possibly TRBD1 (6 bases). V lost 6 bases and J 4 bases, leaving 15 bases between the germline ends. CDR1 DFQATT and CDR2 SNEGSKA come from the germline V gene (reference sequence). CDR3 length: 13 amino acids. CDR3 in amino acids: CSAGDTSRETQYF. As DNA, the CDR3 is TGCAGTGCGGGGGACACCTCGAGAGAGACCCAGTACTTC.

This clonotype has at least ten counts. The gene calls are TRBV11-2 and TRBJ1-4, with 7 positions matching TRBD1. The V gene's germline CDR1 is SGHAT and CDR2 FQNNGV. The V and J ends lost 5 bases and 6 bases, in that order; junction bases with no gene match: 9. The CDR3 has 15 amino acids. The CDR3 bases are TGTGCCAGCAGCATTAGTACAGGGGACGATGAAAAACTGTTTTTT. Translated, it gives CASSISTGDDEKLFF.

Only a few counts were recorded for this clonotype. This chain uses TRBV15 with TRBJ1-5; possibly TRBD1 for D (5 bases). The germline V gene has CDR1 LNHNV and CDR2 YYDKDF (reference sequence). This CDR3 comprises 15 residues. Trimming took off 0 bases at V and 9 bases at J, with 15 bases between the two ends. As DNA, the CDR3 is TGTGCCACCAGCAGAGATCGGGGACCGCAAGGGCCCCAGCATTTT. This encodes CATSRDRGPQGPQHF.